This TCR beta chain was sequenced during a study of T-cell memory formation after mild COVID-19. The 5'RACE method, run with constant-segment primers, produced TCR alpha and TCR beta cDNA libraries (carrying sample barcodes and UMIs). TCRdb reprocessed the 5' RACE reads via MiXCR and lists one record per CDR3 protein. The table records 150,000 to 200,000 distinct CDR3 sequences, approximately 16% of them present only once. Unmatched junction bases numbered 7, after V lost 8 bases and J lost 4 bases. Looked up from germline, CDR1 is MNHNY and CDR2 is SVGAGI (reference sequence). This CDR3 is 14 amino acids long.

This TCR was sampled from an adult woman who had mild COVID-19 (a few samples of this study predate the infection). Cell type and time point are not known. This sequence joins TRBV6-6 and TRBJ2-3; TRBD1 matches at 9 bases. The sample consisted of PBMCs or a T cell subset sorted from them (not recorded which). The CDR3 protein is CASRRGQGADTQYF. Written as DNA, the CDR3 is TGTGCCAGCCGTCGGGGACAGGGTGCAGATACGCAGTATTTT.